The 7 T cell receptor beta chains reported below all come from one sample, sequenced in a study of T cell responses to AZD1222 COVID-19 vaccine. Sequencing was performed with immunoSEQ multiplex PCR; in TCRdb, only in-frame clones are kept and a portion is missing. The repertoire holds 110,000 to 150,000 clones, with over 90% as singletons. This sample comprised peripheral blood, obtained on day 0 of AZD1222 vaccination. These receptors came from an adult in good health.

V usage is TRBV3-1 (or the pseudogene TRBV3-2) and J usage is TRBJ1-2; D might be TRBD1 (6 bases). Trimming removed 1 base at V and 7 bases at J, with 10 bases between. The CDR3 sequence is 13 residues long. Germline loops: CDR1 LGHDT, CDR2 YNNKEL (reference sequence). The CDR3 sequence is CASSQGGAAGYTF. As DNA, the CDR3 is TGTGCCAGCAGCCAAGGGGGGGCGGCTGGCTACACCTTC.

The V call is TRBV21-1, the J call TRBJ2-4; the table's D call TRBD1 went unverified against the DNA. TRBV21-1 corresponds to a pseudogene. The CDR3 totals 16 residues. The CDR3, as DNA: TGTGCCAGCAGCAGAGAGACAGGAAGGTACCAAAACATTCAGTACTTC. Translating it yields CASSRETGRYQNIQYF.

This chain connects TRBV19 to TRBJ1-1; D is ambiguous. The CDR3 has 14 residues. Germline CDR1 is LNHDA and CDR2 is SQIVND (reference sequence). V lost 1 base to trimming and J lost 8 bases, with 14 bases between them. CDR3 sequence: CASSIAAGEDEAFF. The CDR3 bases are TGTGCCAGTAGTATAGCGGCAGGTGAAGACGAAGCTTTCTTT.

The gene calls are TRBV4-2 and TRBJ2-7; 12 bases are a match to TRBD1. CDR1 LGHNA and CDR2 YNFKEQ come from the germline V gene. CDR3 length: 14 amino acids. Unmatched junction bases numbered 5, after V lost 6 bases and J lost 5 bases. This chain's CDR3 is CASSSGTGGHEQYF. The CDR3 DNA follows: TGTGCCAGCAGTTCCGGGACAGGGGGCCACGAGCAGTACTTC.

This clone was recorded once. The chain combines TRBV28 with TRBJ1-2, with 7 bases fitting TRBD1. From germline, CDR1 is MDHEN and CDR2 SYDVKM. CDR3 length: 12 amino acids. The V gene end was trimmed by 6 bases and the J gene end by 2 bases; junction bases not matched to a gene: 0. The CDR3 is CASRQGNYGYTF. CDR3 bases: TGTGCCAGCAGACAGGGGAACTATGGCTACACCTTC.

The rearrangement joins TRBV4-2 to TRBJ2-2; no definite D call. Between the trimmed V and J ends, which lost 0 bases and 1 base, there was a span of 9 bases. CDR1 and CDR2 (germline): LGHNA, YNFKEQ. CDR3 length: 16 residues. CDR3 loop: CASSQELAQNTGELFF. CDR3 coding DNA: TGTGCCAGCAGCCAAGAGTTGGCACAGAACACCGGGGAGCTGTTTTTT.

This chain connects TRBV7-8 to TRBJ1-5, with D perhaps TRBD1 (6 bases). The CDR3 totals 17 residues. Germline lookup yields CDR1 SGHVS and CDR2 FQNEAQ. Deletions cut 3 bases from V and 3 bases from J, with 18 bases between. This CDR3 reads CASSLQPGTYINQPQHF. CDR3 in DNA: TGTGCCAGCAGCTTGCAACCCGGGACATATATCAATCAGCCCCAGCATTTT.